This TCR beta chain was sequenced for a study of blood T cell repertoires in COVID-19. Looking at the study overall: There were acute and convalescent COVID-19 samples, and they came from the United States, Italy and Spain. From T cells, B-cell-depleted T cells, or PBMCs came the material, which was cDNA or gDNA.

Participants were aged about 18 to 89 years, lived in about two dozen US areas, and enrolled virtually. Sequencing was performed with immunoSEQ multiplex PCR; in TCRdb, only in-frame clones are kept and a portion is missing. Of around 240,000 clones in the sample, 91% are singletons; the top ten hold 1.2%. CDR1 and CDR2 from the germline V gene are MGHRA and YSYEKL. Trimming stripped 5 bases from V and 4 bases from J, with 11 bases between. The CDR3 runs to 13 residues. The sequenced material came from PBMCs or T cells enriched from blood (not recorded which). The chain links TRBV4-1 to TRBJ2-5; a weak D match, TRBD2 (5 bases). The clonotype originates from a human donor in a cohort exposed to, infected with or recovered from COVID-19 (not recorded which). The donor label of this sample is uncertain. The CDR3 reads CASSIGLLETQYF. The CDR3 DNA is TGCGCCAGCAGCATTGGACTCTTAGAGACCCAGTACTTC.